This T cell receptor beta chain derives from a study of blood T cell repertoires in COVID-19. Background on the study: The United States, Italy and Spain provided the acute and convalescent COVID-19 samples. Sources were T cells, B-cell-depleted T cells, or PBMCs; the material itself was cDNA or gDNA.

The CDR3 runs to 16 residues. Germline trimming cut 6 bases from V and 5 bases from J; bases unmatched to any gene: 16. CDR1 is MNHEY and CDR2 is SMNVEV in the germline V gene (reference sequence). In the authors' methods: Nucleated cell number was recorded as an estimate derived from reference gene primer amplification. Here immunoSEQ multiplex PCR was the method, and the copy in TCRdb shows in-frame clones only, minus some. V and J calls and clone size are copied from that table; D and trimming were computed from the DNA. Of some 220,000 clones listed, around 84% are singletons. This clonotype originated in a woman aged 80 or over with active or convalescent COVID-19. The specimen was peripheral blood. The chain is built from TRBV27 and TRBJ2-7; 7 nucleotides align to TRBD2. The CDR3 loop reads CASSPPPGSGNNEQYF. CDR3 coding DNA: TGTGCCAGCAGCCCACCACCGGGAAGCGGGAATAACGAGCAGTACTTC.